These 5 T cell receptor beta chains were all obtained from the same sample, sequenced in a study of cytomegalovirus exposure and HLA in healthy donors. The PCR employed 60 Vbeta primers together with 13 Jbeta primers. Assay: immunoSEQ multiplex PCR; the TCRdb copy retains only in-frame clones and omits some. The table shows about 250,000 clones, with approximately 84% occurring only once. Source material: PBMCs. All receptors come from a girl between 2 and 10 years old in good health and CMV-seronegative.

This chain links TRBV2 with TRBJ2-3; TRBD2 is a possible D gene (6 bases). V gave up 6 bases and J gave up 2 bases, with 18 bases separating them. Germline V lookup: CDR1 SNHLY, CDR2 FYNNEI. The CDR3 is 16 residues long. CDR3 nucleotide sequence: TGTGCCAGCAGGGGGGACCTCCTAGCGTACACAGATACGCAGTATTTT. Residues: CASRGDLLAYTDTQYF.

The chain uses TRBV6-5 and TRBJ1-3; no firm D call. V lost 2 bases, J lost 4 bases, and 15 bases lay in between. CDR3 length equals 16 residues. In germline, CDR1 is MNHEY, CDR2 SVGAGI. The CDR3 loop is CASSYGRVHSGNTIYF. The CDR3 DNA follows: TGTGCCAGCAGTTACGGGAGGGTTCATTCCGGAAACACCATATATTTT.

The V call is TRBV19, the J call TRBJ1-4; 7 bases fit TRBD1. V gave up 2 bases and J gave up 7 bases; unmatched junction bases: 10. This CDR3 spans 16 amino acids. Germline values: CDR1 LNHDA, CDR2 SQIVND (reference sequence). The CDR3 DNA follows: TGTGCCAGTAGTATATGGGGGACAGCGGGGGGTGAAAAACTGTTTTTT. Amino acids: CASSIWGTAGGEKLFF.

The J gene is TRBJ1-4, the V gene TRBV6-1; tentatively, D is TRBD1 (5 bases). Germline values: CDR1 MNHNS, CDR2 SASEGT. The CDR3 extends over 15 amino acids. The V gene lost 7 bases and the J gene lost 5 bases, with 17 bases spanning the gap. The CDR3 loop is CASKSMGRENEKLFF. The CDR3 coding sequence is TGTGCCAGCAAATCGATGGGCAGGGAAAATGAAAAACTGTTTTTT.

J is TRBJ2-7 and V is TRBV6-5; no reliable D call. There are 13 residues in the CDR3. Looked up from germline, CDR1 is MNHEY and CDR2 is SVGAGI. V was trimmed by 10 bases and J by 1 base, leaving 14 bases between them. The CDR3 DNA sequence: TGTGCCACCCGACGTGGGCTTTCCTACGAGCAGTACTTC. It encodes CATRRGLSYEQYF.